A selection of T cell receptor beta chains follows, all from one sample in a study of CD8+CD57+ T cells in acquired aplastic anemia. TCRdb analysed the reads with MiXCR anew, one entry per CDR3 protein. The profile shows over 150,000 distinct CDR3 sequences, about three fifths of them singletons. The sequenced sample consisted of sorted CD4+, CD8+, or CD8+CD57+ T cells (not recorded which) from PBMCs. These receptor sequences come from a human donor with aplastic anemia. CDR3s include the opening cysteine and the closing phenylalanine or tryptophan. A D gene is named only where the DNA matches it firmly. Size is omitted from some rows. Given values are once, few, many or a class for expanded clones.

CDR3 protein: CASSRLGRGLRETQYF; CDR3 DNA: TGTGCCAGCAGCCGCCTCGGGCGAGGGCTTCGGGAGACCCAGTACTTC; V gene: TRBV14; clone size: once; D gene: -; J gene: TRBJ2-5
CDR3 protein: CASSLIGMGQAHQPQHF; CDR3 DNA: TGTGCCAGCAGCTTAATTGGGATGGGACAGGCGCATCAGCCCCAGCATTTT; V gene: TRBV7-2; clone size: few; D gene: TRBD1; J gene: TRBJ1-5
CDR3 protein: CASAGGYEQYF; CDR3 DNA: TGCGCCAGCGCGGGGGGATACGAGCAGTACTTC; V gene: TRBV5-1; clone size: -; D gene: TRBD2; J gene: TRBJ2-7
CDR3 protein: CASSVRQGVGELFF; CDR3 DNA: TGCGCCAGCAGCGTCCGACAGGGGGTCGGGGAGCTGTTTTTT; V gene: TRBV5-1; clone size: -; D gene: TRBD1; J gene: TRBJ2-2
CDR3 protein: CSAGGQGNTEAFF; CDR3 DNA: TGCAGTGCGGGGGGTCAGGGGAACACTGAAGCTTTCTTT; V gene: TRBV20-1; clone size: -; D gene: -; J gene: TRBJ1-1
CDR3 protein: CASSLVHPGQSLYGYTF; CDR3 DNA: TGTGCCAGCAGCTTAGTTCACCCAGGACAGTCCCTCTATGGCTACACCTTC; V gene: TRBV7-2; clone size: many; D gene: -; J gene: TRBJ1-2
CDR3 protein: CASSLDTGDRSPEAFF; CDR3 DNA: TGTGCCAGCAGCCTCGACACCGGGGACAGGTCCCCTGAAGCTTTCTTT; V gene: TRBV2; clone size: -; D gene: TRBD1; J gene: TRBJ1-1
CDR3 protein: CASSRDPLDTQYF; CDR3 DNA: TGTGCCAGCAGCCGGGACCCCCTGGATACGCAGTATTTT; V gene: TRBV7-2; clone size: few; D gene: -; J gene: TRBJ2-3
CDR3 protein: CASSSLATSGGPDTQYF; CDR3 DNA: TGTGCCAGCAGCTCCCTCGCGACTAGCGGGGGGCCAGATACGCAGTATTTT; V gene: TRBV7-2; clone size: -; D gene: TRBD2; J gene: TRBJ2-3
CDR3 protein: CASSFVNLGTEALF; CDR3 DNA: TGTGCCAGCAGCTTCGTCAATCTTGGGACGGAAGCTCTCTTT; V gene: TRBV7-9; clone size: -; D gene: -; J gene: TRBJ1-1
CDR3 protein: CASSLEQNNSPLHF; CDR3 DNA: TGCGCCAGCAGCTTGGAACAGAATAATTCACCCCTCCACTTT; V gene: TRBV5-1; clone size: -; D gene: -; J gene: TRBJ1-6
CDR3 protein: CSATGGSGTGELFF; CDR3 DNA: TGCAGTGCTACCGGGGGTTCGGGCACCGGGGAGCTGTTTTTT; V gene: TRBV20-1; clone size: -; D gene: -; J gene: TRBJ2-2
CDR3 protein: CATSDLPGKQYF; CDR3 DNA: TGTGCCACCAGTGATTTGCCGGGGAAACAGTACTTC; V gene: TRBV24-1; clone size: -; D gene: -; J gene: TRBJ2-7
CDR3 protein: CASSVGGFYEQYF; CDR3 DNA: TGTGCCAGCAGTGTCGGAGGGTTCTACGAGCAGTACTTC; V gene: TRBV2; clone size: -; D gene: -; J gene: TRBJ2-7
CDR3 protein: CSVPGQGGAYEQYF; CDR3 DNA: TGCAGTGTTCCAGGACAGGGGGGTGCCTACGAGCAGTACTTC; V gene: TRBV20-1; clone size: -; D gene: TRBD1; J gene: TRBJ2-7
CDR3 protein: CSASPPTGETQYF; CDR3 DNA: TGCAGTGCTAGCCCACCCACAGGGGAGACCCAGTACTTC; V gene: TRBV20-1; clone size: -; D gene: -; J gene: TRBJ2-5
CDR3 protein: CATSDSSRDRGFISNQPQHF; CDR3 DNA: TGTGCCACCAGTGATTCATCCCGGGACAGGGGGTTTATCAGCAATCAGCCCCAGCATTTT; V gene: TRBV24-1; clone size: -; D gene: TRBD1; J gene: TRBJ1-5
CDR3 protein: CASSVAGGGYEQYF; CDR3 DNA: TGTGCCAGCAGCGTAGCAGGGGGGGGATACGAGCAGTACTTC; V gene: TRBV9; clone size: many; D gene: -; J gene: TRBJ2-7
CDR3 protein: CASSLAGGFADTQYF; CDR3 DNA: TGTGCCAGCAGCTTAGCCGGTGGGTTCGCAGATACGCAGTATTTT; V gene: TRBV7-9; clone size: -; D gene: -; J gene: TRBJ2-3
CDR3 protein: CASSVGRRTGNQPQHF; CDR3 DNA: TGTGCCAGCAGTGTCGGTCGTCGGACAGGGAATCAGCCCCAGCATTTT; V gene: TRBV2; clone size: -; D gene: TRBD1; J gene: TRBJ1-5
CDR3 protein: CATSKAQDYEQYF; CDR3 DNA: TGTGCTACCTCTAAGGCGCAGGACTACGAGCAGTACTTC; V gene: TRBV2; clone size: many; D gene: -; J gene: TRBJ2-7
CDR3 protein: CASSLTLAGGRDTQYF; CDR3 DNA: TGTGCCAGCAGCTTAACGCTAGCGGGGGGGAGAGATACGCAGTATTTT; V gene: TRBV7-3; clone size: -; D gene: TRBD2; J gene: TRBJ2-3
CDR3 protein: CASSAPDNEQFF; CDR3 DNA: TGTGCCAGCAGCGCGCCTGACAATGAGCAGTTCTTC; V gene: TRBV7-3; clone size: -; D gene: -; J gene: TRBJ2-1
CDR3 protein: CASSTGQTRISYGYTF; CDR3 DNA: TGTGCCAGTAGTACCGGACAGACACGGATTAGCTATGGCTACACCTTC; V gene: TRBV19; clone size: -; D gene: -; J gene: TRBJ1-2
CDR3 protein: CATSIKGEGEKLFF; CDR3 DNA: TGTGCCACCAGCATCAAGGGGGAGGGTGAAAAACTGTTTTTT; V gene: TRBV15; clone size: -; D gene: -; J gene: TRBJ1-4
CDR3 protein: CAISEVDRGPSYNEQFF; CDR3 DNA: TGTGCCATCAGTGAGGTAGACAGGGGTCCCTCCTACAATGAGCAGTTCTTC; V gene: TRBV10-3; clone size: once; D gene: TRBD1; J gene: TRBJ2-1
CDR3 protein: CASTPQLAGNYEQYF; CDR3 DNA: TGCGCCAGCACCCCCCAACTAGCGGGGAACTACGAGCAGTACTTC; V gene: TRBV4-1; clone size: many; D gene: TRBD2; J gene: TRBJ2-7
CDR3 protein: CATSTLWTSGGTGELFF; CDR3 DNA: TGTGCCACCAGCACCCTTTGGACTAGCGGGGGCACCGGGGAGCTGTTTTTT; V gene: TRBV15; clone size: -; D gene: TRBD2; J gene: TRBJ2-2
CDR3 protein: CASSIGQSPSYEAFF; CDR3 DNA: TGTGCCAGCAGCATAGGACAGTCCCCGAGCTACGAAGCTTTCTTT; V gene: TRBV7-8; clone size: -; D gene: -; J gene: TRBJ1-1
CDR3 protein: CASSLMGTGANVLTF; CDR3 DNA: TGTGCCAGCAGTTTAATGGGGACTGGGGCCAACGTCCTGACTTTC; V gene: TRBV12-3/TRBV12-4; clone size: -; D gene: -; J gene: TRBJ2-6
CDR3 protein: CASSWGMWTDTQYF; CDR3 DNA: TGTGCCAGCAGCTGGGGGATGTGGACAGATACGCAGTATTTT; V gene: TRBV7-2; clone size: few; D gene: -; J gene: TRBJ2-3
CDR3 protein: CASSLGGRGYTF; CDR3 DNA: TGTGCCAGCAGCTTAGGAGGGCGAGGCTACACCTTC; V gene: TRBV7-9; clone size: -; D gene: -; J gene: TRBJ1-2
CDR3 protein: CASSSNFLSVGYTF; CDR3 DNA: TGTGCCAGCAGTTCGAACTTCCTGAGTGTGGGCTACACCTTC; V gene: TRBV12-3/TRBV12-4; clone size: many; D gene: -; J gene: TRBJ1-2
CDR3 protein: CASSAEGGYADEQYF; CDR3 DNA: TGTGCCAGCAGCGCCGAGGGGGGGTATGCCGACGAGCAGTACTTC; V gene: TRBV9; clone size: -; D gene: -; J gene: TRBJ2-7
CDR3 protein: CSVRRDSPNEKLFF; CDR3 DNA: TGCAGCGTACGAAGGGACAGTCCTAATGAAAAACTGTTTTTT; V gene: TRBV29-1; clone size: once; D gene: TRBD1; J gene: TRBJ1-4
CDR3 protein: CSAFQGAGAEAFF; CDR3 DNA: TGCAGTGCTTTTCAGGGGGCGGGGGCTGAAGCTTTCTTT; V gene: TRBV20-1; clone size: -; D gene: TRBD1; J gene: TRBJ1-1
CDR3 protein: CASPTGGNEQFF; CDR3 DNA: TGTGCCAGCCCTACAGGGGGCAATGAGCAGTTCTTC; V gene: TRBV2; clone size: many; D gene: TRBD1; J gene: TRBJ2-1
CDR3 protein: CASRKTGGPDTQYF; CDR3 DNA: TGTGCCAGTCGAAAAACAGGGGGCCCAGATACGCAGTATTTT; V gene: TRBV19; clone size: many; D gene: TRBD1; J gene: TRBJ2-3
CDR3 protein: CASSSGHSEQFF; CDR3 DNA: TGTGCCAGCAGCTCCGGGCACAGTGAGCAGTTCTTC; V gene: TRBV7-3; clone size: once; D gene: -; J gene: TRBJ2-1
CDR3 protein: CASSGGTGLYEQYF; CDR3 DNA: TGTGCCAGCAGTGGGGGGACAGGGCTCTACGAGCAGTACTTC; V gene: TRBV2; clone size: -; D gene: TRBD1; J gene: TRBJ2-7
CDR3 protein: CASSESLRGRGTEAFF; CDR3 DNA: TGTGCCAGCAGTGAGAGCCTAAGGGGGCGAGGGACTGAAGCTTTCTTT; V gene: TRBV6-1; clone size: many; D gene: TRBD1; J gene: TRBJ1-1
CDR3 protein: CASSLQGQPPFSYEQHF; CDR3 DNA: TGTGCCAGCAGCTTACAAGGACAGCCCCCCTTTTCCTACGAGCAGCACTTC; V gene: TRBV7-9; clone size: -; D gene: -; J gene: TRBJ2-7
CDR3 protein: CASSIIGSGELFF; CDR3 DNA: TGTGCCAGTAGTATTATAGGGTCCGGGGAGCTGTTTTTT; V gene: TRBV19; clone size: many; D gene: -; J gene: TRBJ2-2
CDR3 protein: CASWETGAYEQYF; CDR3 DNA: TGTGCCAGCTGGGAAACAGGGGCCTACGAGCAGTACTTC; V gene: TRBV6-1; clone size: few; D gene: TRBD1; J gene: TRBJ2-7
CDR3 protein: CATSRGDATEAFF; CDR3 DNA: TGTGCCACCAGCAGGGGGGATGCCACTGAAGCTTTCTTT; V gene: TRBV15; clone size: -; D gene: -; J gene: TRBJ1-1